This TCR beta chain originates from a study of shared clonotypes between healthy human individuals (dated by TCRdb to the early 2020s). With respect to the entire study: The cohort included a few men and a couple of women between 18 and 49 years of age. To increase sequencing depth and limit assay-specific biases, different laboratories used diverse techniques to prepare libraries and sequence TCR repertoires. Per donor, leukapheresis produced somewhere between about 0.94 and 9.5 billion PBMCs. To estimate repertoire size and how much clonotypes are shared between individuals, the study performed deep sequencing of blood TCR repertoires from about five healthy adults. General findings and caveats noted by the study authors: Because the study included only a small number of donors, the genetic and exposure-history diversity represented was limited. Only blood was sampled, and tissue TCR repertoires likely differ from those in blood. Pairwise subsampling indicated that sequencing depth was expected to affect the degree of clonotype sharing among donors.

Donors were healthy HIV-negative adults with no recently reported acute infections or vaccinations. Every donor was a Caucasian adult residing in Nashville, Tennessee, USA. In the unsorted samples, 87 million or so PBMCs were counted, and genomic DNA was extracted using the QIAamp DNA Blood Mini kit. Blood was collected by leukapheresis, and PBMCs were isolated by Ficoll-Histopaque density gradient centrifugation and then cryopreserved in liquid nitrogen vapor phase. CDR1 and CDR2, looked up from the germline V gene, are SGHRS and YFSETQ. Cut back by 4 bases and 5 bases, the V and J ends lie 13 bases apart. The CDR3 runs 14 residues from the cysteine to the phenylalanine. The retained sequence is limited to the CDR3, 42 bases, with the frame set at the first base. TCR CDR3 regions were amplified from genomic DNA by multiplex PCR using the deep immunoSEQ assay. Genomic DNA extracted from each cell subset was distributed evenly over all wells of several immunoSEQ 96-well plates, and each plate served as one replicate. For unsorted PBMC, approximately 290 ng of genomic DNA, equivalent to around 33,000 T cell genomes, went into each replicate PCR. Genomic DNA from unsorted PBMC was sequenced over ten immunoSEQ deep assay plates. Purified libraries were measured with a Qubit 3.0 fluorometer, size-checked on a Bioanalyzer 2100, and measured again with the KAPA Library Quantification kit. A separate single-read 150-cycle Illumina NextSeq 550 flow cell was used to sequence each immunoSEQ 96-well plate. Per the original workflow: Because the immunoSEQ output held only junctional sequences and lacked quality scores, the filtering could not match the filtering applied to full-length reads. To assign V/J genes and CDR3, sequences were annotated using PyIR, a Python wrapper for IgBLAST v1.9, with IMGT germline references. Reads with weak V/J assignments (E-value above 1e-6), missing CDR3, stop codons, out-of-frame junctions, or ambiguous translated residues were removed. V3J clonotypes were defined as sequences sharing an identical inferred V gene, J gene, and CDR3 amino acid sequence. The percentage overlap between two repertoires was calculated by dividing the number of shared unique clonotypes by the size of the smaller repertoire. Three approaches were used to assess repertoire richness: RTK rarefaction, the Chao1 estimator, and Recon v2.1 estimates of unobserved clonotypes. What TCRdb holds here is the immuneACCESS table cut down to in-frame rearrangements. Part of the clones is not present; checked against another copy, under half of the missing clones reflect an unresolved V gene, and the others are unexplained. V and J calls and clone size are given by that table; D and trimming were obtained from the DNA. Present in this sample are hundreds of thousands of clones, around 78% of which were seen just once. In total, the top ten clones hold around 11% of the sample.

This clone was counted ten times or more. Its binding antigen is unknown. No base-level quality is on record; no much larger clone is a single base apart. Sequenced sample: PBMCs. The chain links TRBV5-1 with TRBJ2-1; the D gene is not confidently resolved. The source is a woman aged 40 to 55 in good health. Some clones in this sample may be carry-over from other donors' samples. In nucleotides, the sequence is TGCGCCAGCAGCCTCATGACCGCGAACAATGAGCAGTTCTTC. Translated, this is CASSLMTANNEQFF.